These 14 T cell receptor beta chains were sequenced from one sample in a study of somatic mutations in cytotoxic T cells in rheumatoid arthritis. Clones were read by immunoSEQ multiplex PCR, and TCRdb kept only the in-frame ones, dropping some. In the table there are several thousand clones, nearly 80% of which are singletons. Sequenced input: CD8+ T cells sorted from blood. All receptors come from an adult with rheumatoid arthritis.

Only a few counts were recorded for this clone. This chain uses TRBV30 with TRBJ2-7; 7 nucleotides match TRBD2. The CDR3 extends over 11 amino acids. V lost 2 bases and J lost 6; bases outside the gene matches: 1. Germline V CDR1 and CDR2: GTSNPN, SVGIG (reference sequence). The CDR3 reads CAWSPGGEQYF. The CDR3 DNA reads TGTGCCTGGAGTCCGGGGGGCGAGCAGTACTTC.

This chain uses TRBV6-1 with TRBJ2-7; D is unclear. The length of the CDR3 is 14 residues. Germline CDR1 MNHNS, CDR2 SASEGT. Trimming stripped 0 bases from V and 2 bases from J, with 8 bases between. CDR3 bases: TGTGCCAGCAGTGAAGCGCACCTGACCTACGAGCAGTACTTC. Protein sequence: CASSEAHLTYEQYF.

V and J are TRBV5-8 and TRBJ2-2; D remains unclear. The CDR3 is 13 amino acids. Trimming stripped 1 base from V and 1 base from J, with 2 bases between. Germline V lookup: CDR1 SGHTS, CDR2 YDEGEE. The CDR3 loop reads CASSLQNTGELFF. The CDR3 DNA sequence: TGTGCCAGCAGCTTGCAGAACACCGGGGAGCTGTTTTTT.

The chain joins TRBV5-1 to TRBJ1-1, with TRBD1 matching over 7 bases. After removal of 2 bases from V and 2 bases from J, the junction contained 3 bases not matched to a gene. The CDR3 runs to 14 residues. Germline CDR1 reads SGHRS; CDR2 reads YFSETQ. The CDR3: CASSFGTENTEAFF. CDR3 DNA sequence: TGCGCCAGCAGCTTCGGGACAGAAAACACTGAAGCTTTCTTT.

This chain connects TRBV28 to TRBJ2-7, with a weak D call TRBD2 (5 bases). The CDR3 consists of 14 residues. V gave up 6 bases and J gave up 2 bases, with 14 bases separating them. Germline V gene data show CDR1 as MDHEN and CDR2 as SYDVKM. Here the CDR3 DNA reads TGTGCCAGCAGGAGCGGTTTTCCCCCCTACGAGCAGTACTTC. As protein: CASRSGFPPYEQYF.

The V call is TRBV15, the J call TRBJ1-3, with 7 nucleotides matching TRBD1. The CDR3 has 18 residues. J was trimmed by 0 bases and V by 0 bases; bases with no gene match: 8. CDR1 is LNHNV and CDR2 is YYDKDF in the germline V gene (reference sequence). CDR3 nucleotide sequence: TGTGCCACCAGCAGAGACTCCGGACAGGCGCGCTCTGGAAACACCATATATTTT. It translates to CATSRDSGQARSGNTIYF.

The chain is built from TRBV19 and TRBJ1-5; a weak D match, TRBD1 (6 bases). CDR3 size: 14 residues. The germline V gene has CDR1 LNHDA and CDR2 SQIVND (reference sequence). V was cut by 5 bases and J by 6 bases, with 14 bases left in between. CDR3 in amino acids: CASSLEGGVQPQHF. Here the CDR3 DNA reads TGTGCCAGTAGTCTCGAGGGGGGCGTTCAGCCCCAGCATTTT.

V usage is TRBV2 and J usage is TRBJ1-2, with D perhaps TRBD1 (5 bases). V was pared by 3 bases and J by 4 bases, with 12 bases between. The length of the CDR3 is 14 residues. Germline CDR1 reads SNHLY; CDR2 reads FYNNEI. CDR3 sequence: CASSDWGSGYGYTF. The CDR3 DNA reads TGTGCCAGCAGTGATTGGGGCTCCGGCTATGGCTACACCTTC.

V is TRBV15 and J is TRBJ2-1; D is ambiguous. V was shortened by 3 bases and J by 4 bases, with 4 bases between the two germline ends. Germline-derived CDR1 and CDR2 are LNHNV and YYDKDF (reference sequence). The CDR3 consists of 12 residues. The DNA for the CDR3 is TGTGCCACCAGCAGCTGGTACAATGAGCAGTTCTTC. It encodes CATSSWYNEQFF.

V gene TRBV27 combines with J gene TRBJ2-1; TRBD2 matches at 8 bases. Germline assignment: CDR1 MNHEY and CDR2 SMNVEV (reference sequence). CDR3 length: 15 residues. Germline trimming cut 10 bases from V and 7 bases from J; bases unmatched to any gene: 15. The CDR3 sequence: CATRTTGGPLNEQFF. The CDR3 DNA is TGTGCCACCCGAACGACGGGAGGGCCGCTGAATGAGCAGTTCTTC.

This clone was seen a few times. The chain employs TRBV7-8 and TRBJ2-1; 11 nucleotides align to TRBD2. The CDR3 has 19 amino acids. V was clipped by 1 base and J by 5 bases; unmatched bases: 13. The V gene's germline CDR1 is SGHVS and CDR2 FQNEAQ. DNA of the CDR3: TGTGCCAGCAGCTTAGTCCCACTAGCGGGGGCAGGTCAGGACAATGAGCAGTTCTTC. Translated, it gives CASSLVPLAGAGQDNEQFF. Full variable domain (missing parts from reference TRBV7-8 and TRBJ2-1): GAGVSQSPRYKVAKRGQDVALRCDPISGHVSLFWYQQALGQGPEFLTYFQNEAQLDKSGLPSDRFFAERPEGSVSTLKIQRTQQEDSAVYLCASSLVPLAGAGQDNEQFFGPGTRLTVL.

This chain connects TRBV7-9 to TRBJ2-3; D call uncertain. From germline, CDR1 is SEHNR and CDR2 FQNEAQ (reference sequence). The V end lost 1 base, the J end lost 0 bases, and 11 bases lay between the germline ends. This CDR3 has 16 residues. CDR3 region: CASSLGSFPSTDTQYF. CDR3 nucleotides: TGTGCCAGCAGCTTAGGGTCCTTTCCTAGCACAGATACGCAGTATTTT.

V gene TRBV28 combines with J gene TRBJ1-1, with 7 bases lining up with TRBD1. CDR1 and CDR2 (germline): MDHEN, SYDVKM. After removal of 0 bases from V and 6 bases from J, the junction contained 1 base not matched to a gene. There are 13 residues in the CDR3. In DNA form, the CDR3 reads TGTGCCAGCAGTTTATGGACAGGGCCTGAAGCTTTCTTT. Encoded protein: CASSLWTGPEAFF.

V gene TRBV5-1 combines with J gene TRBJ2-5; 8 bases align to TRBD2. Germline lookup yields CDR1 SGHRS and CDR2 YFSETQ. The CDR3 contains 16 residues. The J segment lost 1 base and the V segment lost 1 base, leaving 6 bases of the junction unmatched. The CDR3 DNA reads as TGCGCCAGCAGCTTGAACGGGGGGGTATTCCAAGAGACCCAGTACTTC. This translates into CASSLNGGVFQETQYF.